Each of the 22 T cell receptor beta chains below was sequenced from the same sample in a study of T cells in Graves' hyperthyroidism and ophthalmopathy (dated by TCRdb to 2018 to 2020). The method was multiplex PCR. The listed sequencing device is Illumina HiSeq 2000. The TCR beta CDR3 regions were amplified from the RNA transcripts. A first-round RT-PCR of the TCR CDR3 used the HTBI primer set with the Qiagen OneStep RT-PCR kit. The public sequencing data were trimmed at Q25 with fastp and processed into clonotypes with MiXCR by TCRdb, which kept only in-frame beta chains. Every CDR3 protein is listed once, alongside the most common genes and DNA of its rows. This sample gives roughly 580,000 distinct CDR3 sequences in total; about 15% of them show up just once. Of the sample, roughly 5.5% falls within the top ten clones. Sequences were obtained from blood. These TCRs come from a woman aged 25 to 39 with Graves' hyperthyroidism that later progressed to Graves' ophthalmopathy.

There are a few counts of this clonotype. The rearrangement joins TRBV30 to TRBJ2-1; perhaps TRBD2 as D (5 bases). Trimming stripped 3 bases from V and 7 bases from J, with 16 bases between. Looked up from germline, CDR1 is GTSNPN and CDR2 is SVGIG (reference sequence). The CDR3 is 14 residues long. The DNA of the CDR3 is TGTGCCTGGAGCCCGGGATATCCCGGGAATGAGCAGTTCTTC. Encoded protein: CAWSPGYPGNEQFF. Looking up the rest from reference TRBV30 and TRBJ2-1 gives the full variable domain: SQTIHQWPATLVQPVGSPLSLECTVEGTSNPNLYWYRQAAGRGLQLLFYSVGIGQISSEVPQNLSASRPQDRQFILSSKKLLLSDSGFYLCAWSPGYPGNEQFFGPGTRLTVL.

The chain carries TRBV20-1 and TRBJ2-1; a possible D gene is TRBD2 (6 bases). The CDR3 spans 17 residues. Germline lookup yields CDR1 DFQATT and CDR2 SNEGSKA (reference sequence). V gave up 2 bases and J gave up 0 bases, with 17 bases separating them. CDR3 region: CSARWAGDFSSYNEQFF. The CDR3 coding sequence is TGCAGTGCTAGATGGGCCGGGGACTTCAGCTCCTACAATGAGCAGTTCTTC.

This rearrangement joins TRBV18 to TRBJ2-1; D is unresolved. The CDR3 consists of 19 residues. The ends were cut back, 3 bases at V and 0 bases at J, with 21 bases in the middle. The V gene's germline CDR1 is KGHSH and CDR2 LQKENI. CDR3 amino acids: CASSPLSLTTGGSYNEQFF. As DNA, the CDR3 is TGTGCCAGCTCACCGCTTTCCCTCACTACGGGCGGCTCCTACAATGAGCAGTTCTTC.

This clonotype has only a few counts. This may be a read error, as it is one base from a much larger clone. This chain joins TRBV30 and TRBJ2-1; D may correspond to TRBD1 or TRBD2 (5 bases each). CDR1 is GTSNPN and CDR2 is SVGIG in the germline V gene (reference sequence). Trimming cost V 4 bases and J 8 bases, with 12 bases left between them. The CDR3 runs to 12 residues. This CDR3 is CAWTSRGDEQFF. The CDR3 nucleotides read TGTGCCTGGACTAGCCGAGGGGATGAGCAGTTCTTC.

The CDR3 is CASSVLLGADTQYF. The CDR3 coding sequence is TGTGCCAGCAGCGTACTCCTGGGAGCAGATACGCAGTATTTT. This chain joins TRBV9 and TRBJ2-3; tentatively, D is TRBD2 (5 bases). Germline V gene lookup returns CDR1 SGDLS and CDR2 YYNGEE. The CDR3 extends over 14 amino acids. Between the trimmed V and J ends, which lost 1 base and 4 bases, there was a span of 10 bases.

This clonotype has a handful of counts. This chain joins TRBV20-1 and TRBJ2-7, with 8 bases identical to TRBD1. The CDR3 has 17 residues. V was pared by 3 bases and J by 6 bases, with 19 bases of the junction left unmatched. From germline, CDR1 is DFQATT and CDR2 SNEGSKA (reference sequence). The CDR3 loop reads CSASPRVTRTGMGEQYF. The CDR3 nucleotides read TGCAGTGCTAGCCCTAGGGTTACTCGGACAGGGATGGGCGAGCAGTACTTC.

The CDR3 DNA reads TGTGCCAGCAGGACTACCGGGACAGGGAACTACGAGCAGTACTTC. Its protein is CASRTTGTGNYEQYF. The chain has TRBV6-2 or TRBV6-3 and TRBJ2-7; 9 bases line up with TRBD1. Germline loops: CDR1 MNHEY, CDR2 SVGEGT. The ends lost 6 bases at V and 3 bases at J; junction bases unmatched: 9. The CDR3 loop spans 15 amino acids.

This clonotype was observed at least ten times. V usage is TRBV27 and J usage is TRBJ2-1; 9 nucleotides agree with TRBD2. Per germline, CDR1 MNHEY and CDR2 SMNVEV (reference sequence). After removal of 8 bases from V and 1 base from J, the junction contained 9 bases not matched to a gene. The length of the CDR3 is 16 residues. For the CDR3, the DNA is TGTGCCAGCCTCCCACGTCTAGCGGGGTCCTACAATGAGCAGTTCTTC. Translated, it gives CASLPRLAGSYNEQFF.

The chain is built from TRBV20-1 and TRBJ2-7; TRBD1 matches at 9 bases. This CDR3 region has 15 residues. Germline loops: CDR1 DFQATT, CDR2 SNEGSKA (reference sequence). V was pared by 6 bases and J by 1 base, with 10 bases of the junction left unmatched. CDR3 region: CSALIGGQGSYEQYF. The CDR3 DNA reads as TGCAGTGCCTTAATAGGGGGACAGGGATCCTACGAGCAGTACTTC.

This clonotype was seen a few times. This chain joins TRBV19 and TRBJ1-5, with D perhaps TRBD1 (5 bases). The CDR3 length is 16 residues. CDR1 is LNHDA, CDR2 SQIVND, per germline (reference sequence). Trimming took off 0 bases at V and 6 bases at J, with 15 bases between the two ends. The CDR3, as DNA: TGTGCCAGTAGTATAGAACGGGGAAGGGGCGGTCAGCCCCAGCATTTT. Its protein is CASSIERGRGGQPQHF. Combining the CDR3 with reference TRBV19 and TRBJ1-5 gives the whole variable domain DGGITQSPKYLFRKEGQNVTLSCEQNLNHDAMYWYRQDPGQGLRLIYYSQIVNDFQKGDIAEGYSVSREKKESFPLTVTSAQKNPTAFYLCASSIERGRGGQPQHFGDGTRLSIL.

The V gene is TRBV5-1, the J gene TRBJ2-7; D unclear. Trimming took 4 bases from V and 6 from J, leaving 17 bases between them. The CDR3 has 14 residues. Germline V gene data show CDR1 as SGHRS and CDR2 as YFSETQ. Here the CDR3 reads CASSTNTVRTEQYF. The CDR3 nucleotides read TGCGCCAGCAGCACGAACACAGTAAGGACCGAGCAGTACTTC.

J is TRBJ2-7 and V is TRBV18; 7 bases fit TRBD2. V was pared by 3 bases and J by 6 bases, with 11 bases of the junction left unmatched. Germline V gene data show CDR1 as KGHSH and CDR2 as LQKENI. The CDR3 runs 15 residues. The CDR3 region has the DNA TGTGCCAGCTCACCTTCCGCGGGGGAAGTGGGCGAGCAGTACTTC. This sequence encodes CASSPSAGEVGEQYF.

Many counts were recorded for this clonotype. This chain joins TRBV28 and TRBJ2-5; the match to TRBD1 covers 7 bases. V lost 3 bases and J lost 5; bases outside the gene matches: 9. There are 15 residues in the CDR3. CDR1 is MDHEN, CDR2 SYDVKM, per germline. The CDR3: CASSFKQGNSETQYF. The CDR3, as DNA: TGTGCCAGCAGTTTTAAACAGGGGAACTCGGAGACCCAGTACTTC.

There are a few counts of this clonotype. The chain has TRBV25-1 and TRBJ2-1; the D is unclear. CDR3 length equals 13 residues. CDR1 and CDR2 from the germline V gene are MGHDK and SYGVNS. The germline V and J ends were trimmed by 8 bases and 2 bases, with 10 bases remaining between them. This CDR3 reads CASLGSPYNEQFF. CDR3 nucleotides: TGTGCCAGCCTCGGGTCGCCCTACAATGAGCAGTTCTTC.

This clonotype was picked up many times. V usage is TRBV30 and J usage is TRBJ2-7; no clear D gene. Per germline, CDR1 GTSNPN and CDR2 SVGIG (reference sequence). This CDR3 has 11 residues. V lost 4 bases to trimming and J lost 5 bases, with 9 bases between them. The CDR3, as DNA: TGTGCCTGGATGGGGATGGACGAGCAGTACTTC. It specifies CAWMGMDEQYF.

This clonotype occurred many times. This sequence joins TRBV2 and TRBJ1-1, with D hard to call. This CDR3 has 15 amino acids. Trimming stripped 2 bases from V and 3 bases from J, with 13 bases between. Germline V gene sequence: CDR1 SNHLY, CDR2 FYNNEI. The CDR3 DNA is TGTGCCAGCAGTGAATACGAGGGCAGTTACACTGAAGCTTTCTTT. Protein: CASSEYEGSYTEAFF.

A remark on this clonotype: One base away lies a much larger clone, so this may be a sequencing read error. The chain carries TRBV28 and TRBJ2-7; 12 nucleotides line up with TRBD2. The germline V gene encodes CDR1 MDHEN and CDR2 SYDVKM. The junction had 12 bases not matched to a gene; V was cut back by 11 bases and J by 7 bases. The CDR3 consists of 14 residues. The CDR3 loop is CAGSPSGRAGEQYF. DNA for the CDR3: TGTGCCGGCTCACCTAGCGGGAGGGCCGGGGAGCAGTACTTC.

This clonotype was found a few times. The chain carries TRBV5-1 and TRBJ2-5; 8 bases fit TRBD2. The CDR3 totals 14 residues. Unmatched junction bases numbered 6, after V lost 4 bases and J lost 4 bases. Germline values: CDR1 SGHRS, CDR2 YFSETQ. For the CDR3, the DNA is TGCGCCAGCAGCCAATTCCTAGCGGGAGAGACCCAGTACTTC. It translates to CASSQFLAGETQYF.

A word on this clonotype: An end of the junction does not agree with germline; a read error may underlie this. The chain carries TRBV27 and TRBJ2-2, with a possible D match to TRBD2 (6 bases). Per the germline V gene, CDR1 is MNHEY and CDR2 is SMNVEV (reference sequence). The CDR3 has 12 residues. The CDR3 sequence is CASSPGWGELFF. DNA for the CDR3: TGTGCCAGCAGTCCTGGCTGGGGGGAACTGTTTTTT.

This clonotype was observed at least ten times. The rearrangement joins TRBV14 to TRBJ2-1, with a weak D call TRBD2 (6 bases). The V gene's germline CDR1 is SGHDN and CDR2 FVKESK. Trimming removed 4 bases at V and 0 bases at J, with 28 bases between. This CDR3 region has 21 residues. CDR3 protein: CASSLVDGVLAATSSYNEQFF. The CDR3 region has the DNA TGTGCCAGCAGCCTCGTCGACGGGGTATTAGCGGCTACCAGCTCCTACAATGAGCAGTTCTTC.

This clonotype was counted many times. V and J are TRBV30 and TRBJ1-2; D not certain. The CDR3 loop spans 13 amino acids. Germline CDR1 and CDR2: GTSNPN and SVGIG (reference sequence). Trimming took off 2 bases at V and 0 bases at J, with 7 bases between the two ends. The CDR3 nucleotides read TGTGCCTGGAGTTCCGGGGCTAACTATGGCTACACCTTC. Protein product: CAWSSGANYGYTF. The whole variable domain, remainder taken from reference TRBV30 and TRBJ1-2, is SQTIHQWPATLVQPVGSPLSLECTVEGTSNPNLYWYRQAAGRGLQLLFYSVGIGQISSEVPQNLSASRPQDRQFILSSKKLLLSDSGFYLCAWSSGANYGYTFGSGTRLTVV.

This clonotype appeared many times. This chain connects TRBV27 to TRBJ2-3; either TRBD1 or TRBD2 may fit D (5 bases each). V dropped 8 bases and J dropped 6 bases, with 15 bases sitting between them. Germline loops: CDR1 MNHEY, CDR2 SMNVEV (reference sequence). The CDR3 loop spans 13 amino acids. The chain's CDR3 is CASSGWGWDTQYF. DNA for the CDR3: TGTGCCAGCTCGGGATGGGGGTGGGATACGCAGTATTTT.